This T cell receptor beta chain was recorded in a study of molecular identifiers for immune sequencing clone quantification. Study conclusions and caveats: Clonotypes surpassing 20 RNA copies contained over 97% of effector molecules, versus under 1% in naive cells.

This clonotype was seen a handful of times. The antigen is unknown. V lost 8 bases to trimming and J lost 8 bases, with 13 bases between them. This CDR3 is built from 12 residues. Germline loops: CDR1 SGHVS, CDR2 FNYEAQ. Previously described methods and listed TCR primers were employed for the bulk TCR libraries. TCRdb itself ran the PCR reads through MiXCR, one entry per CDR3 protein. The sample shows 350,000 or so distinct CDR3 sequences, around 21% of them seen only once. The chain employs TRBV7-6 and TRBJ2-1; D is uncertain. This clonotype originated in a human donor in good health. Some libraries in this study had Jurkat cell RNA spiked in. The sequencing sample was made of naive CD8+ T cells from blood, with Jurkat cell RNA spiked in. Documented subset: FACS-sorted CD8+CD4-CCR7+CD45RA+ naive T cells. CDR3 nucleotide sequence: TGTGCCAGCCGATTTCCCCCCCATGAGCAGTTCTTC. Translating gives CASRFPPHEQFF.